Presented here are 19 T cell receptor beta chains from one specimen sequenced in a study of control samples from healthy donors and cancer patients. Method: immunoSEQ multiplex PCR; TCRdb's copy keeps in-frame clones and lacks some. This table has approximately 97,000 clones, 92% appearing once. The sequenced sample consisted of blood. These receptor sequences come from a woman aged 18-30 years in good health.

The V and J genes are TRBV10-1 and TRBJ2-1; 7 positions match TRBD1. V lost 6 bases, J lost 4 bases, and 9 bases stayed unmatched. The CDR3 covers 15 residues. Looked up from germline, CDR1 is WNHNN and CDR2 is SYGVQD (reference sequence). The CDR3 region has the DNA TGCGCCAGCAGCCTTGGACAGGTCTTTTACAATGAGCAGTTCTTC. The encoded protein is CASSLGQVFYNEQFF.

This sequence joins TRBV14 and TRBJ2-1, with 7 bases that match TRBD1. J lost 7 bases, V lost 0 bases, and 3 bases had no gene match. CDR1 is SGHDN, CDR2 FVKESK, per germline. CDR3 size: 14 residues. The CDR3 region is CASSQDLGQNEQFF. In DNA, the CDR3 is TGTGCCAGCAGCCAAGATTTGGGACAGAATGAGCAGTTCTTC.

V is TRBV29-1 and J is TRBJ2-7, with 9 bases aligning to TRBD1. CDR3 length: 14 amino acids. J was trimmed by 3 bases and V by 7 bases; bases with no gene match: 10. Germline V lookup: CDR1 SQVTM, CDR2 ANQGSEA. As DNA, the CDR3 is TGCAGCGCCACTCAACCGGGACAGGGCTACGAGCAGTACTTC. Translated: CSATQPGQGYEQYF.

This clone appeared once. The chain uses TRBV20-1 and TRBJ1-6; 7 bases map to TRBD1. The junction had 5 bases not matched to a gene; V was cut back by 3 bases and J by 6 bases. The V gene's germline CDR1 is DFQATT and CDR2 SNEGSKA (reference sequence). The CDR3 has 14 residues. Here the CDR3 DNA reads TGCAGTGCTAGTGTAGGGGGCGGTAATTCACCCCTCCACTTT. The encoded protein is CSASVGGGNSPLHF.

The rearrangement uses TRBV18 and TRBJ2-3, with D perhaps being TRBD1 or TRBD2 (5 bases each). CDR1 is KGHSH, CDR2 LQKENI, per germline. V dropped 2 bases and J dropped 6 bases, with 12 bases sitting between them. The CDR3 is 14 amino acids. CDR3 sequence: CASSPGTRLDTQYF. The CDR3, as DNA: TGTGCCAGCTCACCAGGGACCCGGTTGGATACGCAGTATTTT.

This clone was seen a single time. The chain couples TRBV4-2 to TRBJ1-3; D gene uncertain. Trimming shortened V by 0 bases and J by 3 bases, and 12 bases separated the two germline ends. Per germline, CDR1 LGHNA and CDR2 YNFKEQ. The CDR3 has 16 residues. The CDR3 here is CASSQDWAANGNTIYF. The CDR3 nucleotides read TGTGCCAGCAGCCAAGATTGGGCGGCCAATGGAAACACCATATATTTT.

This clone was detected only once. The chain combines TRBV5-1 with TRBJ1-5, with a weak D call TRBD1 (5 bases). CDR3 length: 14 residues. Trimming shortened V by 0 bases and J by 5 bases, and 9 bases separated the two germline ends. CDR1 is SGHRS, CDR2 YFSETQ, per germline. CDR3 bases: TGCGCCAGCAGCTTGGGAGGGGCCGATCAGCCCCAGCATTTT. This translates into CASSLGGADQPQHF.

The V and J genes are TRBV19 and TRBJ1-6; TRBD1 agrees at 7 bases. V shed 8 bases, J shed 5 bases, and the junction held 6 bases outside the gene matches. Germline loops: CDR1 LNHDA, CDR2 SQIVND (reference sequence). The CDR3 runs 14 residues. The CDR3 is CASEAGTDNSPLHF. The CDR3 DNA follows: TGTGCCAGTGAGGCCGGGACAGATAATTCACCCCTCCACTTT.

This chain connects TRBV14 to TRBJ2-1; D is uncertain. V was pared by 0 bases and J by 1 base, with 10 bases between. Germline lookup yields CDR1 SGHDN and CDR2 FVKESK. This CDR3 comprises 16 residues. The chain's CDR3 is CASSQDSSWSYNEQFF. The CDR3 DNA is TGTGCCAGCAGCCAAGATTCGTCCTGGTCCTACAATGAGCAGTTCTTC.

This chain connects TRBV7-9 to TRBJ2-2; 9 nucleotides agree with TRBD1. The CDR3 has 16 residues. With V trimmed by 5 bases and J by 6 bases, 10 bases remained unmatched. Germline assignment: CDR1 SEHNR and CDR2 FQNEAQ (reference sequence). The CDR3: CASSDTGGDSAGELFF. CDR3 coding DNA: TGTGCCAGCAGCGATACAGGGGGCGACTCGGCCGGGGAGCTGTTTTTT.

This clone has a single count. The V gene is TRBV24-1, the J gene TRBJ2-2, with TRBD1 matching over 7 bases. CDR3 length: 16 amino acids. The V segment lost 5 bases and the J segment 1 base; nucleotides outside the gene matches: 6. Germline-derived CDR1 and CDR2 are KGHDR and SFDVKD. DNA of the CDR3: TGTGCCACCAGTGCCCACGGGACAGTGAACACCGGGGAGCTGTTTTTT. Protein: CATSAHGTVNTGELFF.

This chain joins TRBV29-1 and TRBJ2-7; D perhaps matches TRBD1 (5 bases). The germline gives CDR1 SQVTM, CDR2 ANQGSEA. V lost 3 bases to trimming and J lost 5 bases, with 14 bases between them. The CDR3 extends over 13 amino acids. For the CDR3, the DNA is TGCAGCGTTGAGAAAGGGGTGAAAAACGAGCAGTACTTC. Its translation is CSVEKGVKNEQYF.

CDR3 sequence (DNA): TGTGCCAGCAGCGTAGCCCCGGGAGGTATTCGTAGCTCCTACAATGAGCAGTTCTTC. Its protein is CASSVAPGGIRSSYNEQFF. J is TRBJ2-1 and V is TRBV9; TRBD2 aligns across 7 bases. CDR3 length equals 19 residues. The V gene end was trimmed by 0 bases and the J gene end by 0 bases; junction bases not matched to a gene: 12. Germline-derived CDR1 and CDR2 are SGDLS and YYNGEE.

The V call is TRBV3-1 (or the pseudogene TRBV3-2), the J call TRBJ1-1; D gene unclear. Trimming removed 2 bases at V and 0 bases at J, with 4 bases between. Germline V gene sequence: CDR1 LGHDT, CDR2 YNNKEL (reference sequence). The CDR3 contains 13 residues. The CDR3 bases are TGTGCCAGCAGCCAAAAGGTGAACACTGAAGCTTTCTTT. Protein: CASSQKVNTEAFF.

V gene TRBV5-6 combines with J gene TRBJ2-1; TRBD1 matches 11 bases. The CDR3 is 18 amino acids. The junction had 9 bases not matched to a gene; V was cut back by 4 bases and J by 0 bases. Germline CDR1 reads SGHDT; CDR2 reads YYEEEE. The CDR3 is CASSTGTGGHSSYNEQFF. CDR3 DNA sequence: TGTGCCAGCAGCACAGGGACAGGGGGGCACAGCTCCTACAATGAGCAGTTCTTC.

This chain links TRBV7-2 with TRBJ2-3, with a tentative D call TRBD1 (5 bases). This CDR3 is built from 13 residues. Per germline, CDR1 SGHTA and CDR2 FQGNSA. With 1 base removed from V and 4 bases from J, the gap between germline ends came to 6 bases. CDR3 DNA sequence: TGTGCCAGCAGCTTAGAAGGGGCAGATACGCAGTATTTT. Encoded protein: CASSLEGADTQYF.

The chain links TRBV7-9 to TRBJ2-3, with a possible D match to TRBD1 (6 bases). Germline V gene data show CDR1 as SEHNR and CDR2 as FQNEAQ (reference sequence). V dropped 10 bases and J dropped 0 bases, with 17 bases sitting between them. The CDR3 length is 15 residues. CDR3 sequence: CAIESGTLSTDTQYF. CDR3 DNA sequence: TGTGCCATCGAATCCGGGACACTGAGCACAGATACGCAGTATTTT.

This clone appeared once. The V gene is TRBV27, the J gene TRBJ2-7, with a tentative D call TRBD2 (5 bases). The V end was cut by 6 bases, the J end by 0 bases, with 15 bases between. CDR3 length: 15 residues. Per germline, CDR1 MNHEY and CDR2 SMNVEV (reference sequence). This CDR3 is CASSLTSALSYEQYF. CDR3 coding DNA: TGTGCCAGCAGCCTAACTAGTGCCCTCTCCTACGAGCAGTACTTC.

This clone came up once. CDR3 in DNA: TGCGCCAGCAGTGACTGGACTCCCTACAATGAGCAGTTCTTC. The encoded protein is CASSDWTPYNEQFF. The V and J genes are TRBV5-1 and TRBJ2-1; weak D call: TRBD2 (5 bases). Trimming cost V 5 bases and J 2 bases, with 11 bases left between them. The CDR3 runs 14 residues. Per germline, CDR1 SGHRS and CDR2 YFSETQ.